Listed below are T cell receptor beta chains from one sample, sequenced in a study of identical twins. TCRdb re-called the 5' RACE reads with MiXCR, one entry per CDR3 protein. Of 700,000 to 950,000 distinct CDR3 sequences listed, about 12% are singletons. The same data also went into a second study, on yellow fever vaccine responses in identical twins.

Sequencing was carried out using PBMCs. These receptors were obtained from a woman between 18 and 29 years old in good health. Both conserved end residues are part of each CDR3. The D gene is left open where the match is weak. Size is stated for part of the rows, as once, few or many counts, or as a class when the clone is expanded.

j_call d_call v_call clone_size cdr3_nt cdr3_aa
TRBJ1-2 - TRBV12-3/TRBV12-4 - TGTGCCAGTCGGGGAGAAATTGGCTACACCTTC CASRGEIGYTF
TRBJ2-3 TRBD2 TRBV7-9 few TGTGCCAGCAGCCCCCCTAGCGGGAGGGCATCAAATACGCAGTATTTT CASSPPSGRASNTQYF
TRBJ2-1 TRBD2 TRBV4-1 few TGCGCCAGCAGCCAAGATGGGGGACTAGCGGTGAATGAGCAGTTCTTC CASSQDGGLAVNEQFF
TRBJ2-7 TRBD2 TRBV29-1 - TGCAGCGGGGGGACTAGCGGGGGAGTGGAGTACTTC CSGGTSGGVEYF
TRBJ2-2 - TRBV3-1 - TGTGCCATCTGTTTAGTAGGGGGACAGCGGGGACGGAACACCGGGGAGCTGTTTTTT CAICLVGGQRGRNTGELFF
TRBJ2-1 TRBD1 TRBV7-8 - TGTGCCAGCAGCTTAGGGCCTGACAGGGCAGGGAGATCCTACAATGAGCAGTTCTTC CASSLGPDRAGRSYNEQFF
TRBJ2-3 - TRBV2 - TGTGCCAGCAGCTACGACTACACAGATACGCAGTATTTT CASSYDYTDTQYF
TRBJ2-5 TRBD1 TRBV10-1 few TGCGCCAGCAATAACGGACAGGATAATCGGCAAGAGACCCAGTACTTC CASNNGQDNRQETQYF
TRBJ2-4 TRBD1 TRBV12-3/TRBV12-4 many TGTGCCAGCAGAGAAACGACAGGGCTTGGAAACATTCAGTACTTC CASRETTGLGNIQYF
TRBJ2-1 TRBD2 TRBV12-3/TRBV12-4 - TGTGCCAGCAGAACTAGCGGGGGGGAATGGGAGCAGTTCTTC CASRTSGGEWEQFF
TRBJ2-5 - TRBV29-1 - TGCAGCGTTGAAGAGTTGGGCACGACCCAGTACTTC CSVEELGTTQYF
TRBJ2-5 - TRBV3-1 - TGTGCCAGCAGAGTTCGGTCGAGGGGAGAGACCCAGTACTTC CASRVRSRGETQYF
TRBJ2-7 TRBD2 TRBV6-5 - TGTGCCAGCAGTTCGTCAACTAGCGGGAGCCACGAGCAGTACTTC CASSSSTSGSHEQYF
TRBJ1-3 - TRBV20-1 - TGCAGTGCTAGGGACGACTCTGGAAACACCATATATTTT CSARDDSGNTIYF
TRBJ2-1 TRBD2 TRBV11-1 few TGTGCCAGCAGACGCTCCGGGACTAGCGGGAGTACCGGGAATGAGCAGTTCTTC CASRRSGTSGSTGNEQFF
TRBJ2-1 TRBD2 TRBV7-8 - TGTGCCAGCAGCTCTACTAGCGGGGTTTGGAATGAGCAGTTCTTC CASSSTSGVWNEQFF
TRBJ2-3 TRBD2 TRBV6-1 - TGTGCCAGCAGACCCAGCGGGAGTACCACAGATACGCAGTATTTT CASRPSGSTTDTQYF
TRBJ1-2 - TRBV5-1 - TGCGCCAGCAGACTTAGTACCGGGGCCTATGGCTACACCTTC CASRLSTGAYGYTF
TRBJ1-4 - TRBV4-1 - TGCGCCAGCAGCAGGGGTAGGAAGGAAAAACTGTTTTTT CASSRGRKEKLFF
TRBJ2-1 - TRBV5-1 many TGCGCCAGCAGCTTGGGGGGAGGCCCCTACAATGAGCAGTTCTTC CASSLGGGPYNEQFF
TRBJ2-6 - TRBV6-5 - TGTGCCAGCAGTTACGGATACGGGGGTTCTGGGGCCAACGTCCTGACTTTC CASSYGYGGSGANVLTF
TRBJ1-5 - TRBV19 few TGTGCCAGTAGAGGAAGTCGTAGCAATCAGCCCCAGCATTTT CASRGSRSNQPQHF
TRBJ2-1 - TRBV6-5 - TGTGCCAGCAGTTACTCGACCCCTGAATACAATGAGCAGTTCTTC CASSYSTPEYNEQFF
TRBJ2-2 TRBD2 TRBV12-3/TRBV12-4 - TGTGCCAGCAGGACTACTAGCGGAGGGGCGTCCGGGGAGCTGTTTTTT CASRTTSGGASGELFF
TRBJ1-2 TRBD1 TRBV12-3/TRBV12-4 - TGTGCCAGCAGTCCCACATGGACAGGGGATGGCTACACCTTC CASSPTWTGDGYTF
TRBJ2-3 - TRBV2 - TGTGCCAGCACCCAACTCAATCTCGGCCCGAGCACAGATACGCAGTATTTT CASTQLNLGPSTDTQYF
TRBJ2-4 - TRBV11-2 few TGTGCCAGCAGCTTAGGGGGCGGAAGAAACATTCAGTACTTC CASSLGGGRNIQYF
TRBJ2-2 TRBD1 TRBV20-1 few TGCAGTGCCGGGCGGGGGACAGGGACCGGGGAGCTGTTTTTT CSAGRGTGTGELFF
TRBJ2-1 - TRBV12-3/TRBV12-4 many TGTGCCAGCAGTAGGACTTCCTACAATGAGCAGTTCTTC CASSRTSYNEQFF
TRBJ2-3 - TRBV10-3 many TGTGCCATCAGCCCGGGACTCACGACTAGCACAGATACGCAGTATTTT CAISPGLTTSTDTQYF
TRBJ2-2 - TRBV12-3/TRBV12-4 - TGTGCCAGCAGTTTACTCCTAGGGAGCGGGGAGCTGTTTTTT CASSLLLGSGELFF
TRBJ2-3 TRBD2 TRBV5-1 many TGCGCCAGCAGATCGGGACTAGCGTCAGATACGCAGTATTTT CASRSGLASDTQYF
TRBJ2-5 - TRBV15 - TGTGCCACCAGCAGAGGACGGCAGGTTGGGGTGGAGACCCAGTACTTC CATSRGRQVGVETQYF
TRBJ2-1 - TRBV5-1 - TGCGCCAGCAGCCCAAATGGAGGGGGGACAAGTGAGCAGTTCTTC CASSPNGGGTSEQFF
TRBJ2-7 - TRBV7-2 few TGTGCCAGCAGCTCCGACGGGGAGCGCTACGAGCAGTACTTC CASSSDGERYEQYF
TRBJ2-5 - TRBV10-1 - TGCGCCAGCAGTGAGTCGGGGGGAGCAAGGGAGACCCAGTACTTC CASSESGGARETQYF
TRBJ2-7 - TRBV29-1 many TGCAGCGTCAACCTGGGACAAGGGGGGCCCTACGAGCAGTACTTC CSVNLGQGGPYEQYF
TRBJ2-2 - TRBV6-1 few TGTGCCAGCAGTGAAGGTCGTAAGACCGGGGAGCTGTTTTTT CASSEGRKTGELFF
TRBJ1-6 - TRBV7-8 - TGTGCCAGCAGCTCCCGCACAGGGAACTCACCCCTCCACTTT CASSSRTGNSPLHF
TRBJ1-2 TRBD1 TRBV2 - TGTGCCAGCAGGACAGGGGGCATACCTGGCTACACCTTC CASRTGGIPGYTF
TRBJ1-4 - TRBV29-1 few TGCAGCGTTGTCGGGGCTAATGAAAAACTGTTTTTT CSVVGANEKLFF
TRBJ2-3 - TRBV24-1 many TGTGCCACCAGTGATTTCTCAGTGCGAGATACGCAGTATTTT CATSDFSVRDTQYF
TRBJ1-1 TRBD1 TRBV7-8 few TGTGCCAGCAGCTTAGCGAGGGACAGGCCTCTTAACACTGAAGCTTTCTTT CASSLARDRPLNTEAFF
TRBJ2-5 - TRBV11-1 - TGTGCCAGCAGCTATGAGTTTGCGGCCCAAGAGACCCAGTACTTC CASSYEFAAQETQYF
TRBJ2-6 - TRBV29-1 few TGCAGCGTTGCTGCGTCCGGGGCCAACGTCCTGACTTTC CSVAASGANVLTF
TRBJ2-2 - TRBV4-2 - TGTGCCAGCAGCCAAGATTTTGGTCAGAACACCGGGGAGCTGTTTTTT CASSQDFGQNTGELFF
TRBJ2-5 TRBD2 TRBV12-3/TRBV12-4 - TGTGCCAGCAGCACCCTCACGACTAGCGGGATAGAGACCCAGTACTTC CASSTLTTSGIETQYF
TRBJ2-1 - TRBV24-1 many TGTGCCACCAGTGTCTCGGAGAGTAGCGGTGACGGAAATGAGCAGTTCTTC CATSVSESSGDGNEQFF
TRBJ2-4 TRBD2 TRBV20-1 - TGCAGTGCTAGACAACTAGCGGGAGGATCGGACATTCAGTACTTC CSARQLAGGSDIQYF
TRBJ2-3 - TRBV14 - TGTGCCAGCAGATCTATAGGCGCAGATACGCAGTATTTT CASRSIGADTQYF